The clone carrying this T cell receptor (beta chain) was picked up one time. Its antigen remains unidentified. Specified time point: pretreatment peripheral blood. The sample is drawn from a study of PD-L1 blockade in urothelial cancer. Across the whole study: Patients went on atezolizumab around 2014, receiving 1,200 mg intravenously every 3 weeks. Per blood sample, T cells had a median of roughly 150,000. Patients previously received 0 to 3 chemotherapy regimens.

General study points: Improved survival was predicted by pretreatment blood TCR clonality below the median.

The method was immunoSEQ multiplex PCR; TCRdb's version includes in-frame clones alone and lacks a portion of them. The sample holds 50,000 to 75,000 clones, roughly 77% seen once. The CDR3 totals 13 residues. V dropped 4 bases and J dropped 7; count of bases not matched to a gene: 4. CDR1 and CDR2 (germline): SQVTM, ANQGSEA. The sequence was collected from a man between 70 and 80 years old with urothelial cancer. The V gene is TRBV29-1, the J gene TRBJ1-4; 9 nucleotides align to TRBD1. The sequencing here drew on PBMCs, taken around atezolizumab (anti-PD-L1) treatment. Here the CDR3 reads CSVAGTGSEKLFF. The CDR3 DNA reads as TGCAGCGTTGCCGGGACAGGGAGTGAAAAACTGTTTTTT.